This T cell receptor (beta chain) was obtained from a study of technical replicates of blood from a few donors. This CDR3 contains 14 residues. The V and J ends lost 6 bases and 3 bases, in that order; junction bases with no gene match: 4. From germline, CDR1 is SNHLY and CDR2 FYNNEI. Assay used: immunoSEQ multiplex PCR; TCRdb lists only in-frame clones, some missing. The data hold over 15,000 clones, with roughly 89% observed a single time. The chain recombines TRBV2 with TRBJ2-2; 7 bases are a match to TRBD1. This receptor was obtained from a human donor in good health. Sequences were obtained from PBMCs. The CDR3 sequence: CASSRDSDTGELFF. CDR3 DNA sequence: TGTGCCAGCAGCCGGGACAGTGACACCGGGGAGCTGTTTTTT.